This entry features one T cell receptor (beta chain) sequence. This sample was included in a study of T cells after yellow fever vaccination. It was through 5'RACE template switching that TCR cDNA was made, with a universal primer site and UMIs added. From the 5' RACE reads, TCRdb called clonotypes with MiXCR, one entry per CDR3 protein. Among 300,000 to 400,000 distinct CDR3 sequences listed, approximately 13% were seen once. Germline values: CDR1 SGHTA, CDR2 FQGTGA. Trimming took 5 bases from V and 3 from J, leaving 11 bases between them. The CDR3 length is 14 residues. This clonotype was obtained from a man aged 18 to 35 who received the YFV17D yellow fever vaccine. The sample was CD4+ T cells sorted from PBMCs, taken 15 days after the yellow fever booster vaccination. V gene TRBV7-3 combines with J gene TRBJ2-1; weak D call: TRBD2 (6 bases). The CDR3 DNA reads as TGTGCCAGCAGCCGAGCGGGCGACTACAATGAGCAGTTCTTC. Translation: CASSRAGDYNEQFF. The variable domain in full, completed from reference TRBV7-3 and TRBJ2-1, reads GAGVSQTPSNKVTEKGKYVELRCDPISGHTALYWYRQSLGQGPEFLIYFQGTGAADDSGLPNDRFFAVRPEGSVSTLKIQRTERGDSAVYLCASSRAGDYNEQFFGPGTRLTVL.